Each of the 26 T cell receptor beta chains below was sequenced from the same sample in a study of response to subunit inactivated influenza vaccine. TCRdb analysed the RT-PCR reads with MiXCR anew, one entry per CDR3 protein. The sample lists hundreds of thousands of distinct CDR3 sequences, 15% to 19% occurring once. The material sequenced was PBMCs from blood, taken about 13 days after vaccination. Source of these receptors: a man aged 50-60 years who received an inactivated influenza vaccine.

This clonotype has only a few counts. This chain uses TRBV5-6 with TRBJ2-5, with D perhaps TRBD1 (6 bases). The CDR3 loop spans 13 amino acids. Germline values: CDR1 SGHDT, CDR2 YYEEEE. The ends were cut back, 4 bases at V and 5 bases at J, with 12 bases in the middle. The DNA of the CDR3 is TGTGCCAGCAGCCAGGGGAAGGTGGAGACCCAGTACTTC. This gives the protein CASSQGKVETQYF.

The chain links TRBV5-8 to TRBJ2-5, with unresolved D. From germline, CDR1 is SGHTS and CDR2 YDEGEE. The length of the CDR3 is 14 residues. The V and J ends lost 1 base and 2 bases respectively, with 9 bases between them. Here the CDR3 DNA reads TGTGCCAGCAGCTTGACCAGGCCGCAAGAGACCCAGTACTTC. This translates into CASSLTRPQETQYF.

This clonotype was detected only a few times. The chain joins TRBV20-1 to TRBJ1-1; no clear D gene. CDR1 and CDR2 (germline): DFQATT, SNEGSKA (reference sequence). The length of the CDR3 is 13 residues. The V end was cut by 5 bases, the J end by 4 bases, with 14 bases between. This chain's CDR3 is CSAGRTAGTEAFF. For the CDR3, the DNA is TGCAGTGCTGGACGGACGGCCGGCACTGAAGCTTTCTTT.

This clonotype appeared a few times. The chain uses TRBV9 and TRBJ2-5; maybe TRBD1 (6 bases). Germline V gene lookup returns CDR1 SGDLS and CDR2 YYNGEE. Trimming removed 4 bases from V and 10 bases from J, with 26 bases in between. The CDR3 runs 16 residues. The CDR3 region is CASSPESRGSGMGQYF. In DNA, the CDR3 is TGTGCCAGCAGCCCCGAGTCCAGGGGTAGTGGTATGGGCCAGTACTTC. The variable domain in full, completed from reference TRBV9 and TRBJ2-5, reads DSGVTQTPKHLITATGQRVTLRCSPRSGDLSVYWYQQSLDQGLQFLIQYYNGEERAKGNILERFSAQQFPDLHSELNLSSLELGDSALYFCASSPESRGSGMGQYFGPGTRLLVL.

V and J are TRBV5-1 and TRBJ2-1, with D unclear. The CDR3 length is 12 residues. Germline-derived CDR1 and CDR2 are SGHRS and YFSETQ. Deletions cut 4 bases from V and 9 bases from J, with 11 bases between. CDR3: CASSGDLGEQFF. Written as DNA, the CDR3 is TGCGCCAGCAGCGGAGACTTGGGTGAGCAGTTCTTC.

This clonotype was found a few times. J is TRBJ1-3 and V is TRBV10-2, with a tentative D call TRBD1 (5 bases). V was cut by 7 bases and J by 2 bases, with 15 bases left in between. The CDR3 is 15 amino acids. Germline CDR1 is WSHSY and CDR2 is SAAADI. In DNA form, the CDR3 reads TGCGCCAGCACCAGGAACATAGGGGCTGGAAACACCATATATTTT. This gives the protein CASTRNIGAGNTIYF.

The chain is built from TRBV7-8 and TRBJ2-1, with 12 bases fitting TRBD2. V gave up 2 bases and J gave up 5 bases; unmatched junction bases: 4. Germline CDR1 reads SGHVS; CDR2 reads FQNEAQ. The CDR3 spans 16 residues. CDR3 DNA sequence: TGTGCCAGCAGCTTAAGGCGGACTAGCGGGGACAATGAGCAGTTCTTC. Amino acid sequence: CASSLRRTSGDNEQFF. Full variable domain (remainder filled in from reference TRBV7-8 and TRBJ2-1): GAGVSQSPRYKVAKRGQDVALRCDPISGHVSLFWYQQALGQGPEFLTYFQNEAQLDKSGLPSDRFFAERPEGSVSTLKIQRTQQEDSAVYLCASSLRRTSGDNEQFFGPGTRLTVL.

This clonotype was counted between two and nine times. CDR3 amino acids: CASSSDSQETQYF. The CDR3 DNA follows: TGTGCCAGCAGCAGCGACAGCCAAGAGACCCAGTACTTC. The chain combines TRBV9 with TRBJ2-5, with D tentatively TRBD1 (5 bases). CDR1 is SGDLS, CDR2 YYNGEE, per germline. With 4 bases removed from V and 1 base from J, the gap between germline ends came to 8 bases. The CDR3 is 13 amino acids.

This clonotype has a handful of counts. The chain links TRBV11-1 to TRBJ2-5, with 12 bases that match TRBD2. CDR3 length: 18 residues. J gave up 0 bases and V 4 bases, and 9 bases lay outside the gene matches. The germline CDR1 and CDR2 sequences are SGHAT and FQDESV (reference sequence). The CDR3 reads CASSSPGLAGPYQETQYF. The CDR3 DNA sequence: TGTGCCAGCAGCTCCCCCGGACTAGCGGGACCGTACCAAGAGACCCAGTACTTC.

This clonotype occurred a few times. The chain has TRBV2 and TRBJ1-1; 7 bases line up with TRBD1. Looked up from germline, CDR1 is SNHLY and CDR2 is FYNNEI. After removal of 7 bases from V and 4 bases from J, the junction contained 6 bases not matched to a gene. The CDR3 has 13 amino acids. CDR3 sequence reads: CASMTGRGTEAFF. CDR3 DNA: TGTGCCAGCATGACAGGGAGAGGCACTGAAGCTTTCTTT.

The genes are TRBV29-1 and TRBJ2-1, with TRBD1 identical over 7 bases. The germline V gene encodes CDR1 SQVTM and CDR2 ANQGSEA. The J segment lost 2 bases and the V segment lost 3 bases, leaving 4 bases of the junction unmatched. CDR3 length: 14 amino acids. The CDR3 reads CSVDGTDTYNEQFF. Written as DNA, the CDR3 is TGCAGCGTTGATGGGACAGATACCTACAATGAGCAGTTCTTC.

The chain joins TRBV6-2 or TRBV6-3 to TRBJ1-5, with D uncertain. CDR3 length: 12 residues. Germline lookup yields CDR1 MNHEY and CDR2 SVGEGT. V lost 7 bases, J lost 3 bases, and 7 bases lay in between. In nucleotides, the CDR3 is TGTGCCAGCACCGACCCCAATCAGCCCCAGCATTTT. Translation: CASTDPNQPQHF.

This clonotype was seen only a few times. This chain connects TRBV18 to TRBJ2-2, with TRBD1 as a possible D gene (5 bases). The germline CDR1 and CDR2 sequences are KGHSH and LQKENI. Trimming pared 3 bases from V and 4 bases from J, leaving 12 bases between. This CDR3 is 15 amino acids long. This chain's CDR3 is CASSPWEGVTGELFF. The CDR3 bases are TGTGCCAGCTCACCGTGGGAAGGGGTCACCGGGGAGCTGTTTTTT.

This clonotype was seen only a few times. The chain is built from TRBV12-3 or TRBV12-4 and TRBJ2-3; no clear D. This CDR3 region has 12 residues. Trimming cost V 4 bases and J 4 bases, with 6 bases left between them. The CDR3 protein is CASSSSADTQYF. The DNA of the CDR3 is TGTGCCAGCAGTTCCTCCGCAGATACGCAGTATTTT.

The V gene is TRBV3-1, the J gene TRBJ2-5, with TRBD2 matching 12 bases. Germline V gene lookup returns CDR1 LGHDT and CDR2 YNNKEL (reference sequence). This CDR3 has 16 residues. V lost 5 bases and J lost 4; bases outside the gene matches: 8. The CDR3 sequence is CASSTRLAGDAETQYF. In nucleotides, the CDR3 is TGTGCCAGCAGCACCCGACTAGCGGGAGATGCAGAGACCCAGTACTTC.

This clonotype showed up just a few times. V is TRBV5-6 and J is TRBJ2-3; the D is unclear. The germline gives CDR1 SGHDT, CDR2 YYEEEE. V lost 4 bases, J lost 1 base, and 16 bases lay in between. CDR3 length: 16 residues. This chain's CDR3 is CASSPRLDPRTDTQYF. The CDR3 region has the DNA TGTGCCAGCAGCCCCCGGTTGGACCCCCGCACAGATACGCAGTATTTT.

This clonotype came up a few times. The chain is built from TRBV7-2 and TRBJ2-7; tentative D call: TRBD1 (6 bases). There are 15 residues in the CDR3. The germline V gene has CDR1 SGHTA and CDR2 FQGNSA. Deletions cut 1 base from V and 2 bases from J, with 12 bases between. CDR3 protein: CASSLDLQGTYEQYF. The CDR3 region has the DNA TGTGCCAGCAGCTTAGACTTACAGGGAACCTACGAGCAGTACTTC.

The V and J genes are TRBV20-1 and TRBJ1-5; 8 nucleotides line up with TRBD1. Germline V lookup: CDR1 DFQATT, CDR2 SNEGSKA (reference sequence). The CDR3 covers 13 residues. Trimming cost V 3 bases and J 5 bases; bases outside gene matches: 3. The CDR3 DNA reads TGCAGTGCTAGGACCAGGGGGCATCAGCCCCAGCATTTT. Its translation is CSARTRGHQPQHF.

This clonotype was seen only a few times. The genes are TRBV20-1 and TRBJ2-5; possible D gene TRBD2, 6 bases. The CDR3 extends over 12 amino acids. Per germline, CDR1 DFQATT and CDR2 SNEGSKA (reference sequence). Between the trimmed V and J ends, which lost 6 bases and 6 bases, there was a span of 14 bases. The CDR3 loop is CSAKLAAKTQYF. The DNA of the CDR3 is TGCAGTGCCAAACTAGCTGCAAAGACCCAGTACTTC.

This chain links TRBV9 with TRBJ2-3; TRBD2 might be the D (5 bases). CDR1 is SGDLS and CDR2 is YYNGEE in the germline V gene. The CDR3 loop spans 14 amino acids. With 2 bases removed from V and 1 base from J, the gap between germline ends came to 8 bases. CDR3 sequence: CASSVGRGTDTQYF. As DNA, the CDR3 is TGTGCCAGCAGCGTTGGGCGGGGCACAGATACGCAGTATTTT.

This clonotype was counted a few times. This sequence joins TRBV27 and TRBJ2-1; D is perhaps TRBD1 (5 bases). The CDR3 length is 11 residues. Germline V gives CDR1 MNHEY, CDR2 SMNVEV (reference sequence). Trimming removed 4 bases from V and 10 bases from J, with 8 bases in between. CDR3 sequence (DNA): TGTGCCAGCAGTTCCCGGACAGAGCAGTTCTTC. It codes for CASSSRTEQFF.

The rearrangement uses TRBV20-1 and TRBJ2-1; weak D call: TRBD1 (6 bases). This CDR3 region has 16 residues. V was shortened by 6 bases and J by 0 bases, with 18 bases between the two germline ends. Germline V gene data show CDR1 as DFQATT and CDR2 as SNEGSKA (reference sequence). CDR3 loop: CSAATGTPSSYNEQFF. The CDR3, as DNA: TGCAGTGCAGCAACCGGGACACCGAGCTCCTACAATGAGCAGTTCTTC.

This clonotype showed up just a few times. V is TRBV12-3 or TRBV12-4 and J is TRBJ1-5, with unresolved D. This CDR3 contains 16 residues. V lost 0 bases, J lost 5 bases, and 14 bases lay in between. The CDR3 region is CASSLAGVGRDQPQHF. CDR3 sequence (DNA): TGTGCCAGCAGTTTAGCAGGCGTGGGTCGCGATCAGCCCCAGCATTTT.

This clonotype was counted between two and nine times. The V gene is TRBV5-1, the J gene TRBJ1-5, with 7 nucleotides matching TRBD1. The germline gives CDR1 SGHRS, CDR2 YFSETQ. V was clipped by 2 bases and J by 1 base; unmatched bases: 3. The CDR3 spans 15 residues. The CDR3 sequence is CASSFAGGSNQPQHF. CDR3 DNA: TGCGCCAGCAGCTTTGCAGGGGGAAGCAATCAGCCCCAGCATTTT.

This clonotype was observed a few times. The chain uses TRBV11-2 and TRBJ2-1, with 9 nucleotides matching TRBD1. V shed 0 bases, J shed 12 bases, and the junction held 9 bases outside the gene matches. Germline V CDR1 and CDR2: SGHAT, FQNNGV. The CDR3 loop spans 15 amino acids. CDR3 region: CASSLDTGQGLRQFF. The CDR3 DNA is TGTGCCAGCAGCTTAGATACGGGACAGGGCTTACGGCAGTTCTTC.

The genes are TRBV6-2 or TRBV6-3 and TRBJ2-5, with D unresolved. V lost 6 bases and J 1 base, leaving 9 bases between the germline ends. The CDR3 covers 13 residues. Germline CDR1 is MNHEY and CDR2 is SVGEGT. This CDR3 reads CASRFDTQETQYF. DNA for the CDR3: TGTGCCAGCAGGTTCGACACCCAAGAGACCCAGTACTTC.